This T cell receptor (beta chain) was retrieved from a study of blood T cell repertoires in COVID-19. Study-wide background: PBMCs, B-cell-depleted T cells, or T cells were the source of the cDNA or gDNA that made up the material.

This CDR3 region has 15 residues. Germline V gene lookup returns CDR1 LNHNV and CDR2 YYDKDF (reference sequence). V shed 0 bases and J shed 4 bases, with 13 bases lying between them. Per the original methods: Reference gene primer amplification gave estimated nucleated cell counts. Assay: immunoSEQ multiplex PCR; the TCRdb copy retains only in-frame clones and omits some. V, J and clone size are taken as reported in that table, and D and trimming were inferred from the DNA itself. The table shows around 100,000 clones, with roughly nine tenths occurring only once. The V gene is TRBV15, the J gene TRBJ2-7; D might be TRBD2 (5 bases). This receptor was identified in a human donor in a cohort sampled during active COVID-19. Sequenced material: peripheral blood. The CDR3 DNA reads as TGTGCCACCAGCAGAGATCCAGGAGGAACTTACGAGCAGTACTTC. Translation: CATSRDPGGTYEQYF.